This T cell receptor beta chain is drawn from a study of blood T cell repertoires in COVID-19. Across the study: Nucleic acid was either cDNA or gDNA, and it came from T cells, B-cell-depleted T cells, or PBMCs.

The sample holds one count of this clone. Methods used by the authors: Nucleated cell counts were estimated from reference gene primer amplification. Measured with immunoSEQ multiplex PCR; TCRdb has only the in-frame clones, and not every one. Clone size and the V and J calls come from that table; the DNA yielded D and trimming. The sample yields about 370,000 clones, around 90% seen once. Sequenced input: peripheral blood. This receptor was taken from a woman aged 25-40 years with COVID-19, enrolled during active disease.

The CDR3 DNA reads as TGTGCCAGCAGTTTGATTTCGCTAGTGTTGGTAATATGTATTTACGAGCAGTACTTC. Residues: CASSLISLVLVICIYEQYF. V gene TRBV27 combines with J gene TRBJ2-7; no reliable D call. The V gene's germline CDR1 is MNHEY and CDR2 SMNVEV (reference sequence). The germline V and J ends were trimmed by 3 bases and 4 bases, with 28 bases remaining between them. CDR3 length equals 19 residues.